The TCR beta chain described here comes from a study of cytomegalovirus exposure and HLA in healthy donors. This PCR relied on a set of 60 Vbeta primers and 13 Jbeta primers. The data were produced by immunoSEQ multiplex PCR, yet TCRdb's version contains in-frame clones alone and is incomplete. The repertoire holds about 130,000 clones, with more than 75% as singletons. The clonotype was recovered from a woman aged 45 to 65 in good health and CMV-seropositive. The sequenced sample consisted of PBMCs.

The CDR3, as DNA: TGTGCCAGCAGCCAAGACAGGATTAACTATGGCTACACCTTC. Protein: CASSQDRINYGYTF. V usage is TRBV16 and J usage is TRBJ1-2, with D possibly matching TRBD1 (6 bases). Trimming pared 2 bases from V and 1 base from J, leaving 8 bases between. CDR1 KGHSY and CDR2 FQNENV come from the germline V gene. The CDR3 runs 14 residues. The full variable domain, rest sourced from reference TRBV16 and TRBJ1-2, is GEEVAQTPKHLVRGEGQKAKLYCAPIKGHSYVFWYQQVLKNEFKFLISFQNENVFDETGMPKERFSAKCLPNSPCSLEIQATKLEDSAVYFCASSQDRINYGYTFGSGTRLTVV.